Presented here are 13 T cell receptor beta chains from one specimen sequenced in a study of Graves' ophthalmopathy and Graves' hyperthyroidism listed by TCRdb under 2018. The reads were generated on an Illumina HiSeq 2000. TCR beta CDR3 regions were amplified from RNA transcripts for repertoire sequencing. HTBI primers and the Qiagen OneStep RT-PCR kit were used in a first-round RT-PCR, which was followed by a second-round multiplex PCR, size selection and purification. TCRdb ran its own pipeline on the public reads, namely fastp trimming at Q25 and MiXCR clone calling, and kept in-frame beta chains. Here each entry gathers all rows of one CDR3 protein and keeps the most common genes and DNA. This sample has about 160,000 distinct CDR3 sequences in its table, and over 35% of those were observed once. Jointly, the top ten make up around 5.8% of the sample. Source material: peripheral blood. These receptors came from a middle-aged woman with Graves' ophthalmopathy. Donor details come from another sample of the same person, matched by shared clones.

The chain is built from TRBV7-8 and TRBJ2-5; 11 nucleotides align to TRBD2. The V segment lost 1 base and the J segment 4 bases; nucleotides outside the gene matches: 5. There are 16 residues in the CDR3. Germline loops: CDR1 SGHVS, CDR2 FQNEAQ. The CDR3 DNA sequence: TGTGCCAGCAGCTTAGGACTAGCGGGGAACCGAGAGACCCAGTACTTC. This codes for CASSLGLAGNRETQYF.

This clonotype has ten or more counts. It may be a read error: a sequence one base away is much more abundant. The CDR3 ends on some other residue instead of the conserved phenylalanine or tryptophan, so this is likely a read error. The chain combines TRBV6-5 with TRBJ2-7, with unresolved D. The CDR3 runs to 15 residues. The V and J ends lost 2 bases and 2 bases respectively, with 13 bases between them. Germline loops: CDR1 MNHEY, CDR2 SVGAGI. CDR3 protein: CASSYRPGFTYEQYL. The CDR3 DNA reads TGTGCCAGCAGTTACAGACCCGGCTTCACCTACGAGCAGTACCTC.

In this sample, this clonotype turned up many times. The chain employs TRBV20-1 and TRBJ2-7, with D perhaps matching TRBD1 (5 bases). Germline V gives CDR1 DFQATT, CDR2 SNEGSKA (reference sequence). Trimming shortened V by 0 bases and J by 6 bases, and 12 bases separated the two germline ends. CDR3 length: 13 residues. This CDR3 is CSARDFQGGEQYF. The CDR3, as DNA: TGCAGTGCTAGAGATTTTCAGGGCGGCGAGCAGTACTTC.

This clonotype appeared many times. The rearrangement links TRBV4-1 to TRBJ1-1; D is unresolved. This CDR3 contains 15 residues. V lost 1 base to trimming and J lost 0 bases, with 9 bases between them. Germline V gives CDR1 MGHRA, CDR2 YSYEKL. CDR3 DNA: TGCGCCAGCAGCCAAGTTCCAGGAATGAACACTGAAGCTTTCTTT. The encoded protein is CASSQVPGMNTEAFF.

The gene calls are TRBV12-3 or TRBV12-4 and TRBJ1-1; D might be TRBD1 (5 bases). The CDR3 has 15 residues. Trimming took 6 bases from V and 0 from J, leaving 14 bases between them. CDR3 DNA: TGTGCCAGCAGCGTAACAGGCCTCATGAACACTGAAGCTTTCTTT. Translated: CASSVTGLMNTEAFF.

The chain combines TRBV12-3 or TRBV12-4 with TRBJ1-2; D is perhaps TRBD1 (5 bases). Trimming removed 8 bases at V and 1 base at J, with 14 bases between. The CDR3 extends over 14 amino acids. CDR3 sequence: CASPTVTDNYGYTF. CDR3 DNA sequence: TGTGCCAGCCCGACTGTGACAGATAACTATGGCTACACCTTC.

The J gene is TRBJ2-7, the V gene TRBV7-8; possible D gene TRBD1, 6 bases. V lost 4 bases and J lost 0, with 16 bases in between. Germline-derived CDR1 and CDR2 are SGHVS and FQNEAQ. This CDR3 comprises 16 residues. CDR3 loop: CASSYESRDNSYEQYF. In DNA, the CDR3 is TGTGCCAGCAGCTACGAATCTCGGGACAACTCCTACGAGCAGTACTTC.

The sample holds many counts of this clonotype. The J gene is TRBJ2-7, the V gene TRBV11-2, with 8 bases that match TRBD2. CDR1 is SGHAT, CDR2 FQNNGV, per germline. This CDR3 is built from 14 residues. The ends lost 1 base at V and 5 bases at J; junction bases unmatched: 4. CDR3 protein: CASSLVRGAHEQYF. The CDR3 DNA reads as TGTGCCAGCAGCTTAGTGCGGGGGGCCCACGAGCAGTACTTC.

This clonotype has at least ten counts. This chain connects TRBV5-1 to TRBJ1-1, with TRBD1 as a possible D gene (5 bases). The V end was cut by 4 bases, the J end by 0 bases, with 10 bases between. Looked up from germline, CDR1 is SGHRS and CDR2 is YFSETQ. This CDR3 has 14 residues. CDR3 sequence reads: CASSLDSMNTEAFF. The CDR3 DNA reads TGCGCCAGCAGCCTCGACAGCATGAACACTGAAGCTTTCTTT.

This clonotype was counted at least ten times. The chain combines TRBV3-1 with TRBJ1-5; perhaps TRBD1 as D (5 bases). With the DNA end fitting TRBJ2-3 better, the J assignment may be wrong. This CDR3 is built from 14 residues. Looked up from germline, CDR1 is LGHDT and CDR2 is YNNKEL (reference sequence). CDR3 protein: CASSQDTTRQPQYF. Written as DNA, the CDR3 is TGTGCCAGCAGCCAAGATACAACGAGACAGCCCCAGTATTTT.

This clonotype was recorded at least ten times. V usage is TRBV28 and J usage is TRBJ2-7, with D possibly matching TRBD2 (6 bases). The CDR3 contains 14 residues. The V end lost 3 bases, the J end lost 4 bases, and 13 bases lay between the germline ends. The germline gives CDR1 MDHEN, CDR2 SYDVKM. CDR3 residues: CASSFSHAGYEQYF. CDR3 bases: TGTGCCAGCAGTTTCTCTCACGCGGGGTACGAGCAGTACTTC.

Many counts were recorded for this clonotype. J is TRBJ2-1 and V is TRBV20-1, with 7 bases fitting TRBD2. The CDR3 consists of 13 residues. V lost 5 bases and J lost 7; bases outside the gene matches: 8. Germline CDR1 and CDR2: DFQATT and SNEGSKA (reference sequence). CDR3 coding DNA: TGCAGTGCTGATACGACTAGCAGGAATGAGCAGTTCTTC. Translation gives CSADTTSRNEQFF.

This clonotype was seen at least ten times. This sequence joins TRBV20-1 and TRBJ2-5; 8 bases are a match to TRBD2. Germline trimming cut 6 bases from V and 1 base from J; bases unmatched to any gene: 10. The CDR3 covers 15 residues. Germline-derived CDR1 and CDR2 are DFQATT and SNEGSKA (reference sequence). CDR3 DNA sequence: TGCAGTGCAAGCCCCCTCAGCGGGAGCCAAGAGACCCAGTACTTC. Protein: CSASPLSGSQETQYF.